These 20 T cell receptor beta chains share one sample of origin, sequenced in a study of blood T cell repertoires in COVID-19. TCRdb keeps only in-frame clones here, not all; method: immunoSEQ multiplex PCR. The top ten clones hold approximately 7.2% of a sample with roughly 230,000 clones, 65% to 85% of them seen once. Sequencing was done on a sample of peripheral blood. The receptors shown here come from an elderly woman with acute or convalescent COVID-19.

The rearrangement joins TRBV5-1 to TRBJ2-2; unclear D gene. The CDR3 is 14 residues long. Germline-derived CDR1 and CDR2 are SGHRS and YFSETQ. Trimming shortened V by 6 bases and J by 2 bases, and 11 bases separated the two germline ends. The CDR3 spells CASNAGRNTGELFF. The DNA for the CDR3 is TGCGCCAGCAACGCAGGCAGAAACACCGGGGAGCTGTTTTTT.

This chain joins TRBV3-1 (or the pseudogene TRBV3-2) and TRBJ1-4; possibly TRBD1 for D (6 bases). The CDR3 has 13 residues. With 4 bases removed from V and 7 bases from J, the gap between germline ends came to 10 bases. Germline V gene sequence: CDR1 LGHDT, CDR2 YNNKEL (reference sequence). Here the CDR3 reads CASSPGTIEKLFF. The CDR3 bases are TGTGCCAGCAGCCCAGGGACAATTGAAAAACTGTTTTTT.

V usage is TRBV29-1 and J usage is TRBJ1-5; no clear D gene. The CDR3 extends over 12 amino acids. CDR1 is SQVTM, CDR2 ANQGSEA, per germline. V gave up 6 bases and J gave up 2 bases, with 8 bases separating them. The DNA for the CDR3 is TGCAGCGTCCGTACAGGCAATCAGCCCCAGCATTTT. Translating gives CSVRTGNQPQHF.

The rearrangement joins TRBV20-1 to TRBJ2-7; TRBD2 might be the D (7 bases). This CDR3 spans 15 amino acids. The V gene lost 6 bases and the J gene lost 2 bases, with 20 bases spanning the gap. Germline CDR1 is DFQATT and CDR2 is SNEGSKA (reference sequence). The CDR3 DNA reads as TGCAGTGCGAGTCACCGGGGGGCACATGCCTACGAGCAGTACTTC. It specifies CSASHRGAHAYEQYF.

A single count supports this clone. The chain uses TRBV23-1 and TRBJ1-1; D is possibly TRBD1 (6 bases). TRBV23-1 is an ORF, and what it does is uncertain. The CDR3 covers 15 residues. Trimming shortened V by 3 bases and J by 4 bases, and 15 bases separated the two germline ends. The CDR3 spells CASSQRGQTSTEAFF. The CDR3 coding sequence is TGCGCCAGCAGTCAGAGAGGACAGACCTCCACTGAAGCTTTCTTT.

This chain uses TRBV11-3 with TRBJ2-7; no clear D. Germline V CDR1 and CDR2: SGHNT, YENEEA. V lost 1 base and J lost 0, with 10 bases in between. This CDR3 comprises 15 residues. The CDR3 DNA reads TGTGCCAGCAGCTTAGGTGGCGGAAGCTCCTACGAGCAGTACTTC. This codes for CASSLGGGSSYEQYF.

The chain employs TRBV19 and TRBJ1-5; D not certain. The V end was cut by 9 bases, the J end by 5 bases, with 20 bases between. CDR3 length: 15 amino acids. Germline assignment: CDR1 LNHDA and CDR2 SQIVND (reference sequence). The CDR3 DNA reads as TGTGCCAGCAGAAGCGGAGGATTCGTCGATCAGCCCCAGCATTTT. It is translated as CASRSGGFVDQPQHF.

This sequence joins TRBV5-4 and TRBJ1-2, with D maybe TRBD1 (6 bases). This CDR3 has 13 residues. V lost 4 bases, J lost 0 bases, and 7 bases lay in between. The germline CDR1 and CDR2 sequences are SGHNT and YYREEE (reference sequence). DNA of the CDR3: TGTGCCAGCAGCCAGGGGACTAACTATGGCTACACCTTC. Its translation is CASSQGTNYGYTF.

This clone appeared once. V is TRBV6-2 or TRBV6-3 and J is TRBJ1-5; possible D gene TRBD1, 6 bases. V shed 6 bases and J shed 7 bases, with 19 bases lying between them. This CDR3 is built from 15 residues. Germline V gives CDR1 MNHEY, CDR2 SVGEGT. Written as DNA, the CDR3 is TGTGCCAGCAGCCGTAACAGGGAAGGGAACCAGCCCCAGCATTTT. Translating gives CASSRNREGNQPQHF.

This clone has a single count. V and J are TRBV19 and TRBJ1-1, with 8 bases fitting TRBD1. The germline gives CDR1 LNHDA, CDR2 SQIVND (reference sequence). CDR3 length: 14 residues. V lost 2 bases, J lost 4 bases, and 3 bases stayed unmatched. CDR3 in DNA: TGTGCCAGTAGTATACAGGGGGCTGGCACTGAAGCTTTCTTT. Its protein product is CASSIQGAGTEAFF.

This clone has a handful of counts. V is TRBV11-3 and J is TRBJ2-1, with 13 bases identical to TRBD2. Unmatched junction bases numbered 5, after V lost 4 bases and J lost 11 bases. CDR3 length: 14 amino acids. Germline CDR1 reads SGHNT; CDR2 reads YENEEA. The CDR3 reads CASSSRTSGSQQFF. The CDR3 DNA is TGTGCCAGCAGCTCCCGGACTAGCGGGAGCCAGCAGTTCTTC.

J is TRBJ2-7 and V is TRBV3-1 (or the pseudogene TRBV3-2); no clear D. CDR1 is LGHDT, CDR2 YNNKEL, per germline (reference sequence). This CDR3 contains 13 residues. V was shortened by 6 bases and J by 3 bases, with 12 bases between the two germline ends. CDR3 in amino acids: CASSAGPFYEQYF. CDR3 in DNA: TGTGCCAGCAGTGCAGGCCCTTTCTACGAGCAGTACTTC.

The gene calls are TRBV6-5 and TRBJ2-1; TRBD1 agrees at 9 bases. With V trimmed by 7 bases and J by 4 bases, 5 bases remained unmatched. The germline CDR1 and CDR2 sequences are MNHEY and SVGAGI. The CDR3 sequence is 14 residues long. CDR3 coding DNA: TGTGCCAGCACCTCGGGGACAGGGTACAATGAGCAGTTCTTC. Amino acids: CASTSGTGYNEQFF.

As regards this clone: The sample has other DNA sequences that encode this CDR3 too. The chain combines TRBV18 with TRBJ1-2; 10 nucleotides line up with TRBD1. CDR1 is KGHSH and CDR2 is LQKENI in the germline V gene. The trim removed 3 bases at V and 5 bases at J, leaving 3 bases unmatched. The CDR3 is made up of 14 amino acids. The CDR3 loop is CASSPGTGDYGYTF. The CDR3 DNA reads as TGTGCCAGCTCACCCGGGACAGGGGATTATGGCTACACCTTC.

The V call is TRBV2, the J call TRBJ2-2, with 12 bases identical to TRBD1. This CDR3 has 14 residues. Trimming cost V 10 bases and J 5 bases; bases outside gene matches: 5. Germline CDR1 SNHLY, CDR2 FYNNEI. The CDR3 region is CAIGTGGRTGELFF. CDR3 nucleotides: TGTGCCATCGGGACAGGGGGCAGGACCGGGGAGCTGTTTTTT.

The CDR3 reads CASSLGSGTSNNEQFF. The CDR3 nucleotides are TGTGCCAGCAGCTTAGGCTCGGGGACTAGTAACAATGAGCAGTTCTTC. This chain links TRBV7-8 with TRBJ2-1; 8 positions agree with TRBD2. The germline V gene has CDR1 SGHVS and CDR2 FQNEAQ. The CDR3 covers 16 residues. Trimming cost V 1 base and J 5 bases; bases outside gene matches: 7.

The V gene is TRBV21-1, the J gene TRBJ2-5; the table names TRBD2, a call not compared with the DNA. TRBV21-1 corresponds to a pseudogene. The CDR3 consists of 17 residues. CDR3 in DNA: TGTGCCAGCAGCAAGGCGGCTAGCGGGGGCCCCCAAGAGACCCAGTACTTC. This gives the protein CASSKAASGGPQETQYF.

V is TRBV12-3 or TRBV12-4 and J is TRBJ2-7; perhaps TRBD1 as D (5 bases). V dropped 2 bases and J dropped 2 bases, with 7 bases sitting between them. The CDR3 sequence is 13 residues long. The CDR3 reads CASSLNRPYEQYF. CDR3 bases: TGTGCCAGCAGTTTAAACAGGCCCTACGAGCAGTACTTC.

The J gene is TRBJ1-2, the V gene TRBV6-5, with D possibly being TRBD1 (6 bases). V was pared by 6 bases and J by 0 bases, with 14 bases between. This CDR3 region has 15 residues. CDR1 and CDR2 (germline): MNHEY, SVGAGI. In DNA form, the CDR3 reads TGTGCCAGCAGGCCCTCGACAGGTTCTAACTATGGCTACACCTTC. This gives the protein CASRPSTGSNYGYTF.

A single count supports this clone. The chain has TRBV4-1 and TRBJ2-1; a weak D match, TRBD2 (6 bases). The CDR3 is 15 amino acids. The ends were cut back, 5 bases at V and 3 bases at J, with 14 bases in the middle. The germline gives CDR1 MGHRA, CDR2 YSYEKL. The CDR3 here is CASSSGVGVYNEQFF. CDR3 sequence (DNA): TGCGCCAGCAGCTCGGGGGTAGGGGTCTACAATGAGCAGTTCTTC.